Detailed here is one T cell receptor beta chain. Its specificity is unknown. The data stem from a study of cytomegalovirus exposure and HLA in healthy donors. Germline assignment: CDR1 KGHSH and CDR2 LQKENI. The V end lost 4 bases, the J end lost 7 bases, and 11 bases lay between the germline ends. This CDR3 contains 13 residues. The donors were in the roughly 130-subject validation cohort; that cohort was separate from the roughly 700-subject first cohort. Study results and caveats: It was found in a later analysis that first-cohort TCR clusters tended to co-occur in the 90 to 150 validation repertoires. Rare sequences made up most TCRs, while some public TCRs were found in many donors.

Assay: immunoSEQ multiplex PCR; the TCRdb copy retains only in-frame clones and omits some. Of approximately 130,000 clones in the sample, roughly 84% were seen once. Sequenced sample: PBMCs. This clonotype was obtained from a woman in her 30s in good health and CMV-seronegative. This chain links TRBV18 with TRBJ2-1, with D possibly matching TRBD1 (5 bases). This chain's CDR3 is CASSQSGLNEQFF. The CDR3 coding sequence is TGTGCCAGCTCACAGTCAGGGTTAAATGAGCAGTTCTTC.